Included here is one T cell receptor (beta chain) sequence, with context. This sample was taken from a study of T cell clones after liver transplantation. V lost 5 bases, J lost 3 bases, and 11 bases lay in between. This CDR3 contains 13 residues. Germline CDR1 MDHEN, CDR2 SYDVKM. Assay: immunoSEQ multiplex PCR; the TCRdb copy retains only in-frame clones and omits some. The sample carries 55,000 to 75,000 clones, 80% to 95% recorded once. The sequence came from a human patient who received a liver transplant. These T cells may partly come from the graft donor. The material was CD4+ T cells from blood, obtained 25 months after liver transplant. This chain links TRBV28 with TRBJ2-7; a weak D match, TRBD1 (5 bases). CDR3 residues: CASSHGHVYEQYF. DNA of the CDR3: TGTGCCAGCAGTCACGGACACGTCTACGAGCAGTACTTC.